These 5 T cell receptor beta chains came from one sample sequenced in a study of shared clonotypes between healthy human individuals. Only in-frame clones appear in the TCRdb table, and some are missing; sequencing was by immunoSEQ multiplex PCR. The repertoire consists of about 2,500,000 clones, with roughly nine tenths occurring once and the leading ten covering around 0.14%. Sequencing used naive CD4+ T cells sorted from blood. Subset noted: CD45RA+ positively selected. These receptors all come from a young man in good health.

The chain links TRBV7-2 to TRBJ2-7, with a tentative D call TRBD2 (6 bases). V lost 2 bases and J 3 bases, leaving 17 bases between the germline ends. Germline V gene data show CDR1 as SGHTA and CDR2 as FQGNSA. This CDR3 contains 16 residues. This CDR3 is CASSLRGGPSSYEQYF. CDR3 in DNA: TGTGCCAGCAGCTTAAGAGGAGGGCCTAGCAGCTACGAGCAGTACTTC.

CDR3 bases: TGTGCCAGCAGTTTCCGGGGCGGGGCCAACGTCCTGACTTTC. Its protein product is CASSFRGGANVLTF. The rearrangement links TRBV28 to TRBJ2-6; D is tentatively TRBD1 or TRBD2 (5 bases each). The germline gives CDR1 MDHEN, CDR2 SYDVKM. The CDR3 loop spans 14 amino acids. Between the trimmed V and J ends, which lost 3 bases and 4 bases, there was a span of 7 bases.

The chain's CDR3 is CATLSPGQGSGYYGYTF. DNA for the CDR3: TGTGCCACCCTTTCACCGGGACAGGGGAGTGGGTACTATGGCTACACCTTC. V is TRBV2 and J is TRBJ1-2, with TRBD1 matching over 10 bases. The CDR3 is 17 residues long. In germline, CDR1 is SNHLY, CDR2 FYNNEI. The junction had 17 bases not matched to a gene; V was cut back by 10 bases and J by 3 bases.

This rearrangement joins TRBV30 to TRBJ2-2; D call uncertain. The V end lost 2 bases, the J end lost 4 bases, and 8 bases lay between the germline ends. The CDR3 sequence is 13 residues long. Germline assignment: CDR1 GTSNPN and CDR2 SVGIG (reference sequence). CDR3 loop: CAWSSGTTGELFF. The CDR3 DNA follows: TGTGCCTGGAGTTCAGGAACCACCGGGGAGCTGTTTTTT. The whole variable domain, filled in from reference TRBV30 and TRBJ2-2, reads SQTIHQWPATLVQPVGSPLSLECTVEGTSNPNLYWYRQAAGRGLQLLFYSVGIGQISSEVPQNLSASRPQDRQFILSSKKLLLSDSGFYLCAWSSGTTGELFFGEGSRLTVL.

V usage is TRBV18 and J usage is TRBJ2-7, with D maybe TRBD2 (5 bases). This CDR3 has 16 residues. Germline lookup yields CDR1 KGHSH and CDR2 LQKENI. Trimming stripped 0 bases from V and 0 bases from J, with 12 bases between. In DNA form, the CDR3 reads TGTGCCAGCTCACCACCATCCGGGGTGAACTCCTACGAGCAGTACTTC. Translation gives CASSPPSGVNSYEQYF.